This T cell receptor beta chain appears in the sequencing data of a study of cytomegalovirus exposure and HLA in healthy donors. 13 Jbeta primers and 60 Vbeta primers were used for the PCR. The data were produced by immunoSEQ multiplex PCR, yet TCRdb's version contains in-frame clones alone and is incomplete. Here the sample spans fewer than 130,000 clones, about 70% being singletons. Germline CDR1 is SGHVS and CDR2 is FQNEAQ. The CDR3 loop spans 18 amino acids. With V trimmed by 1 base and J by 1 base, 10 bases remained unmatched. Input material: PBMCs. The rearrangement links TRBV7-8 to TRBJ2-7; 10 bases map to TRBD2. The clonotype comes from a man aged 45-65 years in good health and CMV-seropositive. The CDR3 DNA is TGTGCCAGCAGCTTAGTAATAGGGCTAGCGGGAGAATCCTACGAGCAGTACTTC. It encodes CASSLVIGLAGESYEQYF.